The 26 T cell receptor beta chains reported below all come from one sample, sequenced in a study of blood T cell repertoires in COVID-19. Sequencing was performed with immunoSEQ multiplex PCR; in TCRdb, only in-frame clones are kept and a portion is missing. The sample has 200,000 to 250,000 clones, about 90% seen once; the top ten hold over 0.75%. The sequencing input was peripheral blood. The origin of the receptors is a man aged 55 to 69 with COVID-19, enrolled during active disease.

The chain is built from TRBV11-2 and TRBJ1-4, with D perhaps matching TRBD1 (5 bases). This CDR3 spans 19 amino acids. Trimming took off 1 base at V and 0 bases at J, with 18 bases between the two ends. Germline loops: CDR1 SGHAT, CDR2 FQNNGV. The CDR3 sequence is CASSLGVMAGRPTNEKLFF. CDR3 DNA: TGTGCCAGCAGCTTAGGTGTTATGGCAGGGCGACCAACTAATGAAAAACTGTTTTTT.

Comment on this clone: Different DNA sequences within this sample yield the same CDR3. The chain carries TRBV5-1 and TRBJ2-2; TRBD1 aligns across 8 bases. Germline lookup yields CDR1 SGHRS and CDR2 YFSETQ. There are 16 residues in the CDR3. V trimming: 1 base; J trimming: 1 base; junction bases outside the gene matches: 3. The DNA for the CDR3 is TGCGCCAGCAGCTTGACCGGGACAGGGAACACCGGGGAGCTGTTTTTT. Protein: CASSLTGTGNTGELFF.

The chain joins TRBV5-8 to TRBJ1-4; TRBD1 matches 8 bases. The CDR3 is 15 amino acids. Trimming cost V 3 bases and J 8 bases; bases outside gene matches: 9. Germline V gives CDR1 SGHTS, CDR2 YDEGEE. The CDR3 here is CASSWTGQGREKLFF. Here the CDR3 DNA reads TGTGCCAGCAGCTGGACCGGACAGGGACGGGAAAAACTGTTTTTT.

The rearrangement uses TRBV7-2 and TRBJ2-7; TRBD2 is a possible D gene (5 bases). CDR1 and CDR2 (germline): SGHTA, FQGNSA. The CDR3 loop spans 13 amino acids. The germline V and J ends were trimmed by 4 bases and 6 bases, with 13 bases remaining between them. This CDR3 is CASSSRRGLEQYF. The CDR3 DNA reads TGTGCCAGCAGCTCTCGACGGGGTCTCGAGCAGTACTTC.

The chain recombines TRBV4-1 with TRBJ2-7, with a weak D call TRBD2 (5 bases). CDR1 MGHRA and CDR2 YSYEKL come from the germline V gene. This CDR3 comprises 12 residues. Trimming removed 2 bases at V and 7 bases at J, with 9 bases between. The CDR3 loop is CASSQISGEQYF. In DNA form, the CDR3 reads TGCGCCAGCAGCCAAATCTCGGGGGAGCAGTACTTC.

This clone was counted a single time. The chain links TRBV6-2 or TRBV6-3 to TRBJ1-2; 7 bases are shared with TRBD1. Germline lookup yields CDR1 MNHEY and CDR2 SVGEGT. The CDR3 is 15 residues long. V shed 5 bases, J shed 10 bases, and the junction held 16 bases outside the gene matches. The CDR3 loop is CASSPDRVFSFAYTF. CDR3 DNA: TGTGCCAGCAGTCCCGACAGGGTCTTTTCCTTTGCCTACACCTTC.

The CDR3 loop is CASSPNLGRGSNQPQHF. Here the CDR3 DNA reads TGTGCCAGCAGCCCGAACCTTGGCAGGGGTAGCAATCAGCCCCAGCATTTT. The chain carries TRBV6-2 or TRBV6-3 and TRBJ1-5, with a weak D call TRBD1 (6 bases). The germline V gene has CDR1 MNHEY and CDR2 SVGEGT. The ends were cut back, 6 bases at V and 0 bases at J, with 18 bases in the middle. CDR3 size: 17 residues.

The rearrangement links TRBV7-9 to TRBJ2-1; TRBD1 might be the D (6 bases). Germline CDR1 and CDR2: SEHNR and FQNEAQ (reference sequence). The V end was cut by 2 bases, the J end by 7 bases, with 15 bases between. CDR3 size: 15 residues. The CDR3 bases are TGTGCCAGCAGCTTAACGGCAGGGGTTAGGAATGAGCAGTTCTTC. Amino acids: CASSLTAGVRNEQFF.

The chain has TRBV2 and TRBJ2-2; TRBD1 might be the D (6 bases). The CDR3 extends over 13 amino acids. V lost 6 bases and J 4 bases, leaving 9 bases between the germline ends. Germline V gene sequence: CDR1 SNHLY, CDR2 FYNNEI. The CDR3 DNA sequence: TGTGCCAGCAGCTGGGACACCACCGGGGAGCTGTTTTTT. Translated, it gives CASSWDTTGELFF.

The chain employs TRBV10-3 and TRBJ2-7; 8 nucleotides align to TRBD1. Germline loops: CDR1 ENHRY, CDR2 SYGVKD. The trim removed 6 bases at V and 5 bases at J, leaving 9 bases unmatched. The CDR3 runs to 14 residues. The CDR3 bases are TGTGCCATCAGGAGGACCGGGACAGGAGACGAGCAGTACTTC. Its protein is CAIRRTGTGDEQYF.

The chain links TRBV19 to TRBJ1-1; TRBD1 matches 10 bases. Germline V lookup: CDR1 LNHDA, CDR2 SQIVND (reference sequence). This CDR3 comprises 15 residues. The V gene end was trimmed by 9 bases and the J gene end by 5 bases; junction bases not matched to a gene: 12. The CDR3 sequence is CASSPGTGVRTEAFF. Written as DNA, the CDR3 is TGTGCCAGCAGTCCCGGGACAGGGGTCAGGACTGAAGCTTTCTTT.

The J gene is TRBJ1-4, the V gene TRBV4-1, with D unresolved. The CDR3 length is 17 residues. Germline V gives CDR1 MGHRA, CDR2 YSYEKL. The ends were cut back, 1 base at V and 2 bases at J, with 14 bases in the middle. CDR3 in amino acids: CASSQAGRETTNEKLFF. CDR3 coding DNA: TGCGCCAGCAGCCAAGCTGGGAGAGAGACTACTAATGAAAAACTGTTTTTT.

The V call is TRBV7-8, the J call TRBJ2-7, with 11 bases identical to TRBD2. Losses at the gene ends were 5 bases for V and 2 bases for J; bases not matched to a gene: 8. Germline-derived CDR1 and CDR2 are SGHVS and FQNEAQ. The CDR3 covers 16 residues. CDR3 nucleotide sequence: TGTGCCAGCAGCCCCCGGACTAGCGGGTCTCCCTACGAGCAGTACTTC. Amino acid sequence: CASSPRTSGSPYEQYF.

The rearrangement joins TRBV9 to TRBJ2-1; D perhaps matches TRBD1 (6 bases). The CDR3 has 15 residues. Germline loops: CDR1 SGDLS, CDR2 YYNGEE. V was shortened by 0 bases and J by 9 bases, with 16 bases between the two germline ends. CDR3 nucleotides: TGTGCCAGCAGCGTAGAGGCAGGGGCGGCGACTGAGCAGTTCTTC. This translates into CASSVEAGAATEQFF.

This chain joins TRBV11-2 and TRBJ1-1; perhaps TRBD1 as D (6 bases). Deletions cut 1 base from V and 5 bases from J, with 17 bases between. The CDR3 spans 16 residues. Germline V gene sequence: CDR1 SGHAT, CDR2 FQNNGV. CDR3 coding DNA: TGTGCCAGCAGCTTAGGTGGCGGCAGGGGAATGACTGAAGCTTTCTTT. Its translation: CASSLGGGRGMTEAFF.

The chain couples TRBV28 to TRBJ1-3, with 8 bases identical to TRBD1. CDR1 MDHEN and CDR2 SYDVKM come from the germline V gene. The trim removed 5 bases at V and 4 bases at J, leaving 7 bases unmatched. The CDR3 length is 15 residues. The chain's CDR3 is CASSINRDRGNTIYF. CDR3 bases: TGTGCCAGCAGTATTAACCGGGACAGGGGAAACACCATATATTTT.

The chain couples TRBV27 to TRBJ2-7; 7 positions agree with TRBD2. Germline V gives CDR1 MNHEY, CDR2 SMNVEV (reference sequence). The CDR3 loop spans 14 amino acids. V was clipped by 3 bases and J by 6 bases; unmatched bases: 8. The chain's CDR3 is CASSFSGGFSEQYF. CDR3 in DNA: TGTGCCAGCAGTTTTTCCGGGGGGTTCTCCGAGCAGTACTTC.

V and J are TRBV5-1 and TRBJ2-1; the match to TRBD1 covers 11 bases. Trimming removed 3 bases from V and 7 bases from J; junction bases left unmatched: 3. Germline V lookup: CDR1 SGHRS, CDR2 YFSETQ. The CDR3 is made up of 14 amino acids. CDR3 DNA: TGCGCCAGCAGCTACGGACAGGGGGCAAATGAGCAGTTCTTC. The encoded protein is CASSYGQGANEQFF.

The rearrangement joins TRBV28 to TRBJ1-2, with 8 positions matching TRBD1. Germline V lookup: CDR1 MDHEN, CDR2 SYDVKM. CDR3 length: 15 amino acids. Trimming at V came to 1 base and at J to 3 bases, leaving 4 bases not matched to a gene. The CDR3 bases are TGTGCCAGCAGTTTATCGGCAGGGGGCGACTATGGCTACACCTTC. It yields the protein CASSLSAGGDYGYTF.

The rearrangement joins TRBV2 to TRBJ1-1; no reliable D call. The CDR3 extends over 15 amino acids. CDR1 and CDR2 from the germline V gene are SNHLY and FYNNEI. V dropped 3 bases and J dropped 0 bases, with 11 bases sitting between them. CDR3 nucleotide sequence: TGTGCCAGCAGTGATAGAGGGTCAGTGAACACTGAAGCTTTCTTT. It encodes CASSDRGSVNTEAFF.

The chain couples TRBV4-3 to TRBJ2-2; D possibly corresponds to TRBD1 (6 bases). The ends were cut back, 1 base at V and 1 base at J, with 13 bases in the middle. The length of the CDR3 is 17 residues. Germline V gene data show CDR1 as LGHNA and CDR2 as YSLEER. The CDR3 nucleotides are TGCGCCAGCAGCCAAGCCGGTCGAGGGGGGAACACCGGGGAGCTGTTTTTT. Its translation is CASSQAGRGGNTGELFF.

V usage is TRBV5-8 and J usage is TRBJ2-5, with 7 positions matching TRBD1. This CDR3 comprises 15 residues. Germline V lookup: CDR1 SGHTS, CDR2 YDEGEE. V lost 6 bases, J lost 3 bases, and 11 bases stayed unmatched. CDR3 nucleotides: TGTGCCAGCAAAAACCCAGGGACAGCAGAAGAGACCCAGTACTTC. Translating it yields CASKNPGTAEETQYF.

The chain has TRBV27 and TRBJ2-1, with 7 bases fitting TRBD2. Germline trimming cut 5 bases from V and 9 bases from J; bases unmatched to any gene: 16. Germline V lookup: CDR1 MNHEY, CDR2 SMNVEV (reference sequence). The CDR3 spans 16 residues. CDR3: CASSPPGGSAKSEQFF. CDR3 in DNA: TGTGCCAGCAGTCCGCCCGGCGGGAGCGCTAAAAGTGAGCAGTTCTTC.

The CDR3 sequence is CASSKPGQGARSTGNTIYF. The CDR3 bases are TGTGCCAGCAGCAAGCCGGGACAGGGGGCGCGGAGTACTGGAAACACCATATATTTT. The chain employs TRBV5-4 and TRBJ1-3; 12 bases align to TRBD1. The CDR3 totals 19 residues. The germline gives CDR1 SGHNT, CDR2 YYREEE (reference sequence). With 4 bases clipped from V and 2 bases from J, the junction kept 13 bases outside the gene matches.

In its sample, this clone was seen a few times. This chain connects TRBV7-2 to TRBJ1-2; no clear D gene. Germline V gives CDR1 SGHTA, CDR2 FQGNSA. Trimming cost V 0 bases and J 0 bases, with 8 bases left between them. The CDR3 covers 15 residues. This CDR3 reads CASSLASGANYGYTF. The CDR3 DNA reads TGTGCCAGCAGCTTAGCAAGCGGAGCTAACTATGGCTACACCTTC.

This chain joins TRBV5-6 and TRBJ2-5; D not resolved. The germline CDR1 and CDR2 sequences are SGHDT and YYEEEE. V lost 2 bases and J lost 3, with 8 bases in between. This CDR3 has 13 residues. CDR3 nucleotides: TGTGCCAGCAGCTTCGATACAGAAGAGACCCAGTACTTC. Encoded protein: CASSFDTEETQYF.